These 14 T cell receptor beta chains originate from one sample sequenced in a study of post-analysis software for immune sequencing data. cDNA libraries of TCR beta carried unique molecular identifiers. Using its own MiXCR run on the PCR reads, TCRdb lists one record per CDR3 protein. The sample contains roughly 430,000 distinct CDR3 sequences, about 39% of which appear only once. No antigen has been assigned to these receptors. The study's findings and limits: When patients were compared with controls, a handful of TRBV segments were more frequent, TRBV5-6, TRBV5-1 and TRBV20-1 among them.

The sequencing input was blood. The receptors were sampled from a girl aged 2-10 years with multiple sclerosis.

This clonotype was counted a few times. The chain uses TRBV27 and TRBJ1-5; D remains ambiguous. Trimming shortened V by 4 bases and J by 5 bases, and 12 bases separated the two germline ends. The CDR3 extends over 14 amino acids. Germline CDR1 reads MNHEY; CDR2 reads SMNVEV (reference sequence). The CDR3 is CASSYGGSHQPQHF. Written as DNA, the CDR3 is TGTGCCAGCAGTTACGGCGGGAGTCATCAGCCCCAGCATTTT.

This clonotype has more than one count but fewer than ten. The chain carries TRBV19 and TRBJ2-3; 9 nucleotides line up with TRBD2. CDR1 and CDR2 (germline): LNHDA, SQIVND (reference sequence). V trimming: 7 bases; J trimming: 1 base; junction bases outside the gene matches: 3. The CDR3 is made up of 14 amino acids. The CDR3 loop is CASTRLAGTDTQYF. CDR3 bases: TGTGCCAGTACCAGACTAGCGGGCACAGATACGCAGTATTTT.

This clonotype was seen more than once but under ten times. This chain connects TRBV4-1 to TRBJ2-7; D call uncertain. This CDR3 has 14 amino acids. The V end was cut by 0 bases, the J end by 4 bases, with 10 bases between. In germline, CDR1 is MGHRA, CDR2 YSYEKL. Here the CDR3 reads CASSQDQRQYEQYF. The CDR3 DNA is TGCGCCAGCAGCCAAGACCAACGACAATACGAGCAGTACTTC.

The V and J genes are TRBV9 and TRBJ1-2; D gene uncertain. The CDR3 loop spans 15 amino acids. Trimming stripped 2 bases from V and 5 bases from J, with 16 bases between. Germline assignment: CDR1 SGDLS and CDR2 YYNGEE. CDR3 sequence: CASSVGSITPYGYTF. The CDR3 nucleotides are TGTGCCAGCAGCGTTGGCTCAATTACTCCATATGGCTACACCTTC.

On this clonotype itself: A read error is possible here, since a much larger clone lies one base away. The genes are TRBV27 and TRBJ2-7; maybe TRBD1 (5 bases). Trimming left V 5 bases short and J 7 bases short, with 18 bases between. There are 14 residues in the CDR3. From germline, CDR1 is MNHEY and CDR2 SMNVEV (reference sequence). The CDR3 loop reads CASSAREALWEQYF. The CDR3 bases are TGTGCCAGCAGTGCCAGGGAAGCCCTCTGGGAGCAGTACTTC.

The chain carries TRBV5-1 and TRBJ2-6, with D maybe TRBD1 (6 bases). The CDR3 has 14 amino acids. Germline CDR1 SGHRS, CDR2 YFSETQ. V lost 6 bases, J lost 2 bases, and 9 bases lay in between. The CDR3 sequence is CASKTGTGANVLTF. The CDR3 DNA reads TGCGCCAGCAAAACAGGGACTGGGGCCAACGTCCTGACTTTC.

This chain uses TRBV7-8 with TRBJ1-4, with unresolved D. In germline, CDR1 is SGHVS, CDR2 FQNEAQ. The CDR3 is made up of 12 amino acids. Trimming removed 1 base at V and 9 bases at J, with 6 bases between. CDR3 region: CASSLVGKKLFF. The DNA of the CDR3 is TGTGCCAGCAGCTTAGTGGGGAAAAAACTGTTTTTT.

The V and J genes are TRBV20-1 and TRBJ2-5, with D possibly TRBD1 on 6 matching bases. The germline V gene encodes CDR1 DFQATT and CDR2 SNEGSKA (reference sequence). With 7 bases removed from V and 9 bases from J, the gap between germline ends came to 21 bases. The CDR3 length is 13 residues. CDR3 bases: TGCAGTGTTCAGATTGTAGGAAAGGGGGCCCAGTACTTC. Translated, it gives CSVQIVGKGAQYF.

V usage is TRBV20-1 and J usage is TRBJ1-1; D is uncertain. Trimming removed 3 bases at V and 1 base at J, with 15 bases between. Per the germline V gene, CDR1 is DFQATT and CDR2 is SNEGSKA (reference sequence). There are 15 residues in the CDR3. CDR3 coding DNA: TGCAGTGCTAGGGAGTCCAGCAGCTGGAACACTGAAGCTTTCTTT. Its translation: CSARESSSWNTEAFF.

The chain is built from TRBV7-2 and TRBJ2-3; no clear D gene. Trimming removed 0 bases at V and 4 bases at J, with 11 bases between. CDR3 length equals 15 residues. The V gene's germline CDR1 is SGHTA and CDR2 FQGNSA. The CDR3 DNA reads as TGTGCCAGCAGCTTAGCGCTGGCAGCAGCAGATACGCAGTATTTT. Its protein is CASSLALAAADTQYF.

This clonotype was detected only a few times. The CDR3 spells CAISGGQGNNEQFF. The CDR3 bases are TGTGCCATCAGTGGGGGACAGGGAAACAATGAGCAGTTCTTC. The rearrangement uses TRBV10-3 and TRBJ2-1, with TRBD1 matching 9 bases. The CDR3 contains 14 residues. Germline loops: CDR1 ENHRY, CDR2 SYGVKD. Unmatched junction bases numbered 3, after V lost 4 bases and J lost 5 bases.

The V and J genes are TRBV6-6 and TRBJ2-7; no firm D call. V lost 0 bases, J lost 3 bases, and 9 bases lay in between. The length of the CDR3 is 14 residues. The germline gives CDR1 MNHNY, CDR2 SVGAGI (reference sequence). CDR3 sequence reads: CASSYSSIIYEQYF. As DNA, the CDR3 is TGTGCCAGCAGTTACTCGAGTATAATCTACGAGCAGTACTTC.

Only one count was recorded for this clonotype. This chain links TRBV11-2 with TRBJ2-1; 9 bases are a match to TRBD2. CDR3 length: 18 residues. Germline-derived CDR1 and CDR2 are SGHAT and FQNNGV. V dropped 2 bases and J dropped 2; count of bases not matched to a gene: 10. The CDR3 DNA reads TGTGCCAGCAGCTTAAGCCGCCTAGCGGGGTTAACCTACAATGAGCAGTTCTTC. Amino acids: CASSLSRLAGLTYNEQFF.

The V call is TRBV27, the J call TRBJ2-5; the match to TRBD2 covers 9 bases. Judging by the DNA end, TRBJ2-7 fits better; the J call may be wrong. CDR1 and CDR2 (germline): MNHEY, SMNVEV (reference sequence). This CDR3 spans 14 amino acids. CDR3 bases: TGTGCCAGCAGTAAAGCGGGGGGTCGTTACGAGCAGTACTTC. It specifies CASSKAGGRYEQYF.